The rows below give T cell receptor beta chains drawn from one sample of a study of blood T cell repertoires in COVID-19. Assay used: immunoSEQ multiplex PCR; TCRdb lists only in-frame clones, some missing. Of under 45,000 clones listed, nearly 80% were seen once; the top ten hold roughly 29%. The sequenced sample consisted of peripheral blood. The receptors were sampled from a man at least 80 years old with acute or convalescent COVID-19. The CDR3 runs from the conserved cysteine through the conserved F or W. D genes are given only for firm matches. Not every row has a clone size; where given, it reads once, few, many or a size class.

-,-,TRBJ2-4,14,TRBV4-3,CASSQTQQGYIQYF,TGCGCCAGCAGCCAGACCCAACAGGGTTACATTCAGTACTTC
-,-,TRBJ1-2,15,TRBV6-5,CASSYSSGRGRGYTF,TGTGCCAGCAGTTACTCGTCAGGGAGGGGACGTGGCTACACCTTC
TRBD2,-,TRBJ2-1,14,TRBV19,CASSATSGNNEQFF,TGTGCCAGTAGTGCGACTAGCGGGAACAATGAGCAGTTCTTC
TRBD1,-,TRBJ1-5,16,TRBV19,CASSMRDREYWQPQHF,TGTGCCAGTAGTATGAGGGACAGGGAATATTGGCAGCCCCAGCATTTT
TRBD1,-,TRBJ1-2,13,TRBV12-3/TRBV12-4,CASRRDRSRGYTF,TGTGCCAGCAGACGGGACAGGTCTCGCGGCTACACCTTC
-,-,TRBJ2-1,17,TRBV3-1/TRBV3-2,CASSQGLSTTKYNEQFF,TGTGCCAGCAGCCAAGGTCTCTCGACTACCAAATACAATGAGCAGTTCTTC
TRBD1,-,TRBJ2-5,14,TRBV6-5,CASRATGGRLTQYF,TGTGCCAGCAGGGCGACAGGGGGTCGTTTGACCCAGTACTTC
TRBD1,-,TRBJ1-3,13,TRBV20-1,CSASTGDGNTIYF,TGCAGTGCTAGTACAGGGGACGGAAACACCATATATTTT
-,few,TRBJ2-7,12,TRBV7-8,CASSFTNYEQYF,TGTGCCAGCAGCTTTACAAACTACGAGCAGTACTTC
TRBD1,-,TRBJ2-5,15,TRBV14,CASSFRTGGGETQYF,TGTGCCAGCAGCTTCAGGACAGGGGGCGGGGAGACCCAGTACTTC
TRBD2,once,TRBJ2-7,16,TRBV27,CASSFRLAGTLYEQYF,TGTGCCAGCAGTTTCCGGCTAGCGGGCACACTCTACGAGCAGTACTTC
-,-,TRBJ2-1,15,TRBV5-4,CASRPSGGVYNEQFF,TGTGCCAGCAGACCATCCGGAGGGGTTTACAATGAGCAGTTCTTC
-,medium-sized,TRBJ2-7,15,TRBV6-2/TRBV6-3,CASSQDQGRRYEQYF,TGTGCCAGCAGTCAAGACCAGGGGCGACGCTACGAGCAGTACTTC
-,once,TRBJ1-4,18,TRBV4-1,CASSQEKGGGIGNEKLFF,TGCGCCAGCAGCCAAGAGAAGGGTGGGGGCATTGGTAATGAAAAACTGTTTTTT
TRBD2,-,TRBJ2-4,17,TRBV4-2,CASSQDTPGTSLYIQYF,TGTGCCAGCAGCCAAGATACCCCAGGGACTAGTTTATACATTCAGTACTTC
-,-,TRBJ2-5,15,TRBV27,CASRLLGGRFETQYF,TGTGCCAGCAGACTTCTCGGGGGGCGGTTTGAGACCCAGTACTTC